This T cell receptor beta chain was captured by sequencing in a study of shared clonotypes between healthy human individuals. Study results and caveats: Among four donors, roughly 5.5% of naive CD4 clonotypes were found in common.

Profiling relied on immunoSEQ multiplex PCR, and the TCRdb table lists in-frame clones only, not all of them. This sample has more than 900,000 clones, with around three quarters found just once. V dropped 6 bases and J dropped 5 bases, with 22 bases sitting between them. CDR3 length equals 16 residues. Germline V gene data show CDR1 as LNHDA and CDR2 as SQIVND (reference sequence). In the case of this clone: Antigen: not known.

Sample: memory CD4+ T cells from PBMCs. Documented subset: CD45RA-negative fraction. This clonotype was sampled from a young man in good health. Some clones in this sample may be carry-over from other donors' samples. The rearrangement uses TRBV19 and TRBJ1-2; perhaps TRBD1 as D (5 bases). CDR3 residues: CASSPGTTSISYGYTF. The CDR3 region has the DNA TGTGCCAGTAGCCCCGGGACCACTAGTATTTCTTATGGCTACACCTTC.